Listed below are T cell receptor beta chains from one sample, sequenced in a study of beta chain features in type 1 diabetes. The method was immunoSEQ multiplex PCR; TCRdb's version includes in-frame clones alone and lacks a portion of them. The sample includes some 270,000 clones, around 7.3% of them seen just once. The sample consisted of central memory CD4+ T cells from blood. The source is a woman younger than 35 in good health. CDR3s include the opening cysteine and the closing phenylalanine or tryptophan. A D gene is named only where the DNA matches it firmly. Clone size appears in some rows only: once, few, many, or a class for an expanded clone.

cdr3_length d_call clone_size j_call v_call cdr3_nt cdr3_aa
14 . . TRBJ1-2 TRBV7-8 TGTGCCAGCAGCTTAGGGAATTCTAACTATGGCTACACCTTC CASSLGNSNYGYTF
14 TRBD1 many TRBJ1-1 TRBV7-2 TGTGCCAGCAGCTTATCCAGGGACAGCACTGAAGCTTTCTTT CASSLSRDSTEAFF
14 TRBD2 . TRBJ2-5 TRBV7-2 TGTGCCAGCAGCTACGGCGGGGGGGCGAAGACCCAGTACTTC CASSYGGGAKTQYF
15 TRBD1 . TRBJ2-7 TRBV18 TGTGCCAGCTCATCGGGACAGGGGGGAACCTACGAGCAGTACTTC CASSSGQGGTYEQYF
16 TRBD2 . TRBJ2-5 TRBV30 TGTGCCTGGAGGCCCCTAGCGGGAAGAGGGGGTGAGACCCAGTACTTC CAWRPLAGRGGETQYF
15 . few TRBJ2-5 TRBV4-2 TGTGCCAGCAGCCAAGCGGGACTCCGGGGGGAGACCCAGTACTTC CASSQAGLRGETQYF
13 . many TRBJ1-1 TRBV7-2 TGTGCCAGCAGCATACAGGCGGATACTGAAGCTTTCTTT CASSIQADTEAFF
16 . many TRBJ2-2 TRBV7-2 TGTGCCAGCAGCTCACGAGGGGCGCTGAACACCGGGGAGCTGTTTTTT CASSSRGALNTGELFF
12 . . TRBJ2-7 TRBV29-1 TGCAGCGTTGATGGGGGGACCGACGAGCAGTACTTC CSVDGGTDEQYF
13 . few TRBJ2-5 TRBV6-5 TGTGCCAGCAGAGTAGACCGGCTAGAGACCCAGTACTTC CASRVDRLETQYF
15 . many TRBJ2-1 TRBV15 TGTGCCACCAGCAGAGGCGGAAGCTACTACAATGAGCAGTTCTTC CATSRGGSYYNEQFF
15 . . TRBJ2-1 TRBV30 TGTGCCTGGAGTGTATCGTGGGGGGTAGTCAATGAGCAGTTCTTC CAWSVSWGVVNEQFF
16 TRBD1 . TRBJ1-5 TRBV19 TGTGCCAGTAGTATGCCTCTGGGACAGGGCAATCAGCCCCAGCATTTT CASSMPLGQGNQPQHF
15 TRBD1 . TRBJ1-3 TRBV27 TGTGCCAGCAGTTTTCAGGGGGTTGCCGGAAACACCATATATTTT CASSFQGVAGNTIYF
14 TRBD1 . TRBJ1-4 TRBV7-2 TGTGCCAGCAGCATCCGGGACAGAAAGGAAAAACTGTTTTTT CASSIRDRKEKLFF
15 . . TRBJ2-5 TRBV7-2 TGTGCCAGCAGCCCTGGTTGGGCCCGGGGAGAGACCCAGTACTTC CASSPGWARGETQYF
16 TRBD1 few TRBJ2-2 TRBV5-6 TGTGCCAGCAGCCCATCCGGGACAGGGGACACCGGGGAGCTGTTTTTT CASSPSGTGDTGELFF
14 . . TRBJ1-1 TRBV18 TGTGCCAGCTCACCCCGGACAGAGAACACTGAAGCTTTCTTT CASSPRTENTEAFF
15 . . TRBJ1-2 TRBV7-2 TGTGCCAGCAGCTCCGTATTGTCAGGGTTGGATGGCTACACCTTC CASSSVLSGLDGYTF
16 . few TRBJ2-3 TRBV5-4 TGTGCCAGCAGTTTAGACCGGGGCTCAGGGGCAGATACGCAGTATTTT CASSLDRGSGADTQYF
15 . . TRBJ1-1 TRBV7-8 TGTGCCAGCAGCTTCCAACCGACGGGGAACACTGAAGCTTTCTTT CASSFQPTGNTEAFF
15 . few TRBJ1-1 TRBV6-5 TGTGCCAGCGGGGAGGACGAAAGGTTAGACACTGAAGCTTTCTTT CASGEDERLDTEAFF
13 . . TRBJ1-1 TRBV19 TGTGCCAGTACCCTCACCGGGGGCACTGAAGCTTTCTTT CASTLTGGTEAFF
14 TRBD2 . TRBJ2-1 TRBV5-4 TGCGCCAGCAGCCTTCTAGCGGGAGTACATGAGCAGTTCTTC CASSLLAGVHEQFF
15 . many TRBJ1-4 TRBV4-3 TGCGCCAGCAGCAAAGTTGGGGGGGATAATGAAAAACTGTTTTTT CASSKVGGDNEKLFF
12 . . TRBJ2-3 TRBV10-3 TGTGCGGTGGGCGGAGACACAGATACGCAGTATTTT CAVGGDTDTQYF
10 . few TRBJ2-2 TRBV6-4 TGTGCCACCTACACCGGGGAGCTGTTTTTT CATYTGELFF
13 . . TRBJ2-5 TRBV6-6 TGTGCCAGCAAGGGGGGAAAGCAAGAGACCCAGTACTTC CASKGGKQETQYF
11 . few TRBJ1-1 TRBV29-1 TGCAGCGTTGGGGAGGGCACTGAAGCTTTCTTT CSVGEGTEAFF
13 TRBD1 few TRBJ1-1 TRBV6-5 TGTGCCAGCAGGGACGGGACAGGGCGTCAAGCTTTCTTT CASRDGTGRQAFF
17 TRBD2 . TRBJ2-1 TRBV29-1 TGCAGCGTTGTTGATAGCGGGGGGCCCATCTCCTACAATGAGCAGTTCTTC CSVVDSGGPISYNEQFF
13 . . TRBJ2-2 TRBV5-6 TGTGCCAGCAGCTCTCGGATTTTCAAGGAGCTGTTTTTT CASSSRIFKELFF
14 . few TRBJ1-1 TRBV7-9 TGTGCCAGCAGCTGGGCCGGACGGCGGATAGAAGCTTTCTTT CASSWAGRRIEAFF
13 . . TRBJ1-5 TRBV30 TGTGCCTGGAGTGTACGGGAGAATCAGCCCCAGCATTTT CAWSVRENQPQHF
15 . few TRBJ2-2 TRBV4-3 TGCGCCAGCAGCCAAGTGGGGGTTCGGACCGGGGAGCTGTTTTTT CASSQVGVRTGELFF
14 . . TRBJ2-5 TRBV18 TGTGCCAGCTCCCCGTGGGAGCGTCGGGAGACCCAGTACTTC CASSPWERRETQYF
15 . many TRBJ2-3 TRBV5-1 TGCGCCAGCAGTCCAGGGAGCGGATACACAGATACGCAGTATTTT CASSPGSGYTDTQYF
13 . . TRBJ2-3 TRBV6-4 TGTGCCAGCAGTGACTCCCTAGCAGATACGCAGTATTTT CASSDSLADTQYF
13 . few TRBJ1-2 TRBV5-1 TGCGCCAGCAGCCAGGACGAAAACTATGGCTACACCTTC CASSQDENYGYTF
16 . many TRBJ2-1 TRBV10-1 TGCGCCAGCAGAAACTCCATGGGCCTCGAAGGGAATGAGCAGTTCTTC CASRNSMGLEGNEQFF
17 TRBD2 . TRBJ2-3 TRBV4-3 TGCGCCAGCAGCCAAGATGCGACGGCGGGAGGGCCAGATACGCAGTATTTT CASSQDATAGGPDTQYF
16 TRBD1 . TRBJ2-4 TRBV2 TGTGCCAGCACCCCGCCGTCAGGGGGCATTGTCGGCATTCAGTACTTC CASTPPSGGIVGIQYF
14 . many TRBJ2-5 TRBV28 TGTGCCAGCAGTTTTATGGGGGGCCAAGAGACCCAGTACTTC CASSFMGGQETQYF
14 . few TRBJ2-3 TRBV2 TGTGCCAGCCTCCACAGGACCAACACAGATACGCAGTATTTT CASLHRTNTDTQYF
14 TRBD1 . TRBJ1-2 TRBV28 TGTGCCAGCAGTTCAACAGGGGGCAGCTATGGCTACACCTTC CASSSTGGSYGYTF
15 . . TRBJ1-2 TRBV6-5 TGTGCCAGCAGTTACCCGGGGCAGGGTACCTATGGCTACACCTTC CASSYPGQGTYGYTF
13 . few TRBJ1-1 TRBV5-1 TGCGCCAGCAGCTTCCAGGCGAACACTGAAGCTTTCTTT CASSFQANTEAFF
11 . few TRBJ2-1 TRBV20-1 TGCAGTGCTAGCGAAGCGACTGAGCAGTTCTTC CSASEATEQFF
15 . few TRBJ1-6 TRBV5-6 TGTGCCAGCAGCTTGGGACAGTTACGAGGTGGGCCCCTCCACTTT CASSLGQLRGGPLHF
16 TRBD1 few TRBJ2-7 TRBV7-2 TGTGCCAGCAGCTTAGAGTTGGGACAGGGTTTCTACGAGCAGTACTTC CASSLELGQGFYEQYF